This T cell receptor (beta chain) was identified in a study of blood T cells in healthy people across ages (dated by TCRdb to between 2014 and 2016). Describing the broader study: In model experiments, roughly one uniquely barcoded TCR beta cDNA molecule per two T cells was captured by template switching. Using deep sequencing normalized with unique cDNA molecular identifiers, the study measured how TCR beta repertoire diversity changes with age. Four age groups were formed from the donors: young (average approximately 15 years), middle-aged (just under 40), aged (approximately 60) and long-lived (around 82). Using the same blood draw, the study looked at two additional independent replicas of 1 million unique cDNA reads for two donors, one aged 18 to 30 and the other aged 80 or older. Donors of different ages were randomly distributed across sequencing lanes to avoid experimental bias.

V gives up 5 bases and J gives up 5 bases, and the segment between their germline ends measures 12 bases. The CDR3, from cysteine to phenylalanine, totals 14 residues. CDR3 DNA only is kept here, 42 bases in frame from base 1. Preparation of the library involved 5' RACE. Reads for this sample came from an Illumina HiSeq 2500. The second PCR ran for about 7 to 11 cycles and used a J-beta primer mix along with a sample-barcoded 5' primer. A unique molecular identifier was introduced onto each TCR beta cDNA molecule by a template-switch 5' adaptor carrying 12 random nucleotides. Each sample yielded at least 2.5 million CDR3-containing paired-end reads. The Mint cDNA synthesis kit, primed by a TRBC-specific oligonucleotide, was used to synthesize first-strand cDNA from all RNA. Following uracil-DNA glycosylase treatment, a first 18-cycle PCR with universal primers M1SS and BC2_uni_R was performed on all cDNA. On the authors' methods: For normalization, 1 million high-quality reads were randomly selected from each sample, with every read carrying a distinct molecular identifier. Reads with shared molecular identifiers were discarded instead of being binned into consensus sequences. CDR3 identification, clonotype clustering and error correction used MiTCR with a Q25 quality threshold and the strictest error-elimination algorithm. A nonparametric unseen species model with Euler transformation was used to estimate a lower bound on total TCR beta diversity. TCRdb reran the public reads through fastp at Q25 and MiXCR, keeping productive beta chains. Identical CDR3 protein sequences are pooled into one entry, listed with their most common genes and DNA. The V and J calls follow TCRdb's processing rather than the paper's. The sample table holds 650,000 to 1,000,000 distinct CDR3 sequences, of which roughly 34% were seen once. 10% to 15% of the sample belongs to the ten largest clones.

Donors were roughly 40 systemically healthy Caucasian individuals from Russia aged roughly 6 to 100 years. Each donor gave around 9.9 milliliters of peripheral blood, collected into EDTA-treated Vacutainer tubes. Ficoll-Paque density-gradient centrifugation was used to isolate PBMCs, with at least 6.5 million per sample. Total RNA was extracted from PBMCs with Trizol reagent, with at least 6 micrograms obtained per sample. The percentages of naive CD45RAhigh/CD27high T cells were determined by flow cytometry on a PBMC aliquot from every donor. Beyond this particular receptor, the publication reports: The percentage of naive T cells measured by flow cytometry correlated strongly with observed TCR beta diversity. As age increased, observed TCR beta diversity per million T cells dropped in a roughly linear way, and a significant reduction was already evident by age about 40. Because profiling used bulk unsorted PBMCs, naive and antigen-experienced compartments could not be compared conclusively. Compared with the aged group, the long-lived group had more naive CD4+ T cells, fewer expanded clones and increased TCR diversity, a pattern suggesting age selection. Because the CMV infection status of the donors was unknown, age-related changes in expanded clonotypes may potentially have been confounded. Total diversity estimates from one million sequenced T cells were considered lower bounds and underestimates.

This clonotype was counted ten times or more. Which antigen it targets is not known. Per-base qualities were not stored, and no clone one base away is much larger. This chain joins TRBV12-3 or TRBV12-4 to TRBJ1-4; TRBD1 could be the D gene, as 6 bases match. The source material was blood. This clonotype was sampled from a man aged 18-30 years in good health. For the CDR3, the sequence is CASSPTGPNEKLFF. The nucleotide sequence is TGTGCCAGCAGTCCGACAGGCCCGAATGAAAAACTGTTTTTT.